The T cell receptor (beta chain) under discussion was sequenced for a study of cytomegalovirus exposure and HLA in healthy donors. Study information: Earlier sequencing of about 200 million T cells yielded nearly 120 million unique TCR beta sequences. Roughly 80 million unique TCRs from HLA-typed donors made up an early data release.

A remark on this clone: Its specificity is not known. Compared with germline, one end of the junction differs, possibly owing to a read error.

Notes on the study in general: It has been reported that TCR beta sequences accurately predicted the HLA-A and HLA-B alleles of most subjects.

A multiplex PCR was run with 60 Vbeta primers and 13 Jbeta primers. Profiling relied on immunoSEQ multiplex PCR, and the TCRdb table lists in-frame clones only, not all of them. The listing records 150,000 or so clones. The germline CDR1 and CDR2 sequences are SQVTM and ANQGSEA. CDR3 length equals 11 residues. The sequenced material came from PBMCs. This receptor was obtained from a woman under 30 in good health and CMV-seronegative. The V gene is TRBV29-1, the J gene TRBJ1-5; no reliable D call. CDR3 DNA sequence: TGCAGCGTTGAAGCCCTGGGAGCTGAGTATTTT. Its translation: CSVEALGAEYF.